The sequence of this T cell receptor (beta chain) was determined in a study of CD8 T cells in Susac syndrome (dated by TCRdb to the late 2010s). Broadly, across the study: The study used repertoire sequencing to test whether antigen drove CD8+ T cell activation and differentiation in Susac syndrome. What the research found in general, with its limitations: The number of individuals in the TCR sequencing and HLA analysis was acknowledged as relatively small.

RNA was extracted using the RNeasy kit, and roughly 0.45 to 1 microgram was reverse transcribed with random hexamers. The immunoSEQ multiplex PCR assay, which covers 54 Vbeta and 13 Jbeta segments, was used to amplify TCR beta CDR3 regions. To correct PCR amplification bias, a synthetic template baseline was used for both primer optimization and computational correction. From the authors' description of their analysis: Reads were assigned to V, D and J genes according to IMGT and analyzed in immunoSEQ Analyzer, with only productive sequences retained. Clonality was computed as one minus Shannon entropy normalized by log2 of the number of productive unique sequences. For each patient and control, public and private clones were evaluated among the 100 most prevalent clones. A clone was defined as Susac-specific if it was absent from the healthy and MS cohorts, from 950 to 1,300 published viral clones and from other ImmuneACCESS disease sequences. The raw public reads went through TCRdb reprocessing: fastp at Q25, MiXCR clone calling, in-frame beta chains kept. CDR3 protein duplicates are merged, each entry listing the most common genes and DNA. The V and J calls shown here were made by TCRdb, not taken from the authors' results. Across this sample there are 180,000 or so distinct CDR3 sequences, with about 96% seen only once. The ten largest clones capture roughly 0.094% of the sample.

Peripheral blood CD8+ and CD4+ T cells from healthy donors, Susac syndrome patients and multiple sclerosis patients were profiled by high-throughput TCR beta sequencing. The multiple sclerosis controls were treatment-naive patients whose relapsing-remitting disease, either stable or active, fulfilled the revised McDonald criteria. CD8+ TEMRA cells were enriched by FACS, while bulk CD8+ and CD4+ T cells were purified by magnetic negative isolation. Blood was drawn into EDTA tubes, processed within 24 hours, and PBMCs were isolated by density gradient centrifugation. PBMCs intended for TCR sequencing were cryopreserved in liquid nitrogen and were subsequently thawed in a 37 degrees C water bath. A purity of at least 90% was achieved for sorted or isolated CD4+, CD8+ and CD8+ TEMRA cells. Details on this clonotype: Its recognized antigen is unknown. No much larger clonotype is one base removed from it; base qualities were not supplied.

Specimen: CD4+ T cells from PBMCs. This receptor was obtained from a human donor with multiple sclerosis.

In nucleotide form, the sequence is TGCAGCGCTAGCCAACCCTTGTCCGGGGAGCTGTTTTTT. Protein translation: CSASQPLSGELFF. The chain is assembled from TRBV29-1 and TRBJ2-2, with a tentative D gene TRBD2 over 5 matching bases. The CDR3 measures 13 amino acids from cysteine to phenylalanine. Only the CDR3 portion is preserved as DNA: 39 bases, with reading frame beginning at the first base. V was cut back by 7 bases and J by 6 bases, leaving a gap of 15 bases between them. Taken from the germline V gene, the CDR1 and CDR2 loops are SQVTM and ANQGSEA.